This TCR beta chain was sequenced for a study of monozygotic twins with cystic fibrosis. Study as a whole: Libraries were built from 2.5 to 3 micrograms of fragmented DNA using around 14 PCR cycles.

Concerning this clone itself: Its target is not known.

Profiling relied on immunoSEQ multiplex PCR, and the TCRdb table lists in-frame clones only, not all of them. This table holds 25,000 to 40,000 clones, nearly 98% found once. Germline trimming cut 0 bases from V and 1 base from J; bases unmatched to any gene: 5. In germline, CDR1 is SGHRS, CDR2 YFSETQ. The length of the CDR3 is 16 residues. Study-wide results and caveats: Unrelated CF individuals shared fewer identical clonotypes than monozygotic CF twins. Median Simpson clonality of approximately 0.0091 suggested naive T cells predominated.

This receptor was obtained from a girl aged 2-10 years with cystic fibrosis. Sequencing was carried out using blood. The chain uses TRBV5-1 and TRBJ2-5, with 8 bases aligning to TRBD2. The CDR3 reads CASSLGVTSGQETQYF. CDR3 nucleotide sequence: TGCGCCAGCAGCTTGGGCGTAACTAGCGGCCAAGAGACCCAGTACTTC.